This TCR beta chain was found in a study of vaccination and CD4 T cells after COVID-19. Across the whole study: The convalescents, six males and four females, included two who were Hispanic. Either a CEFX pool, an HIV-1 Nef pool, or no peptide was added to control cultures.

As for this clonotype: Antigen specificity is unknown.

Sequencing of cultured CD4+ T cell DNA used the Oncomine TCR Beta short-read assay. TCRdb re-analysed the PCR reads in MiXCR, keeping a single row per CDR3 protein. The sample contains around 12,000 distinct CDR3 sequences, 41% of which appear only once. The CDR3 runs to 17 residues. The V gene's germline CDR1 is SGHNT and CDR2 YENEEA. V lost 3 bases, J lost 2 bases, and 20 bases lay in between. The treatment is: roughly nine-day PBMC culture with coronavirus spike peptide pools or control peptides (ViraFEST assay). The clonotype originates from a human donor who had recovered from COVID-19. Material: CD4+ T cells from blood, cultured in vitro, obtained after SARS-CoV-2 vaccination. V and J are TRBV11-3 and TRBJ2-7; D is unresolved. DNA of the CDR3: TGTGCCAGCAGCTTTCCTAGGGCCCCTACGCCAACCTACGAGCAGTACTTC. It encodes CASSFPRAPTPTYEQYF.